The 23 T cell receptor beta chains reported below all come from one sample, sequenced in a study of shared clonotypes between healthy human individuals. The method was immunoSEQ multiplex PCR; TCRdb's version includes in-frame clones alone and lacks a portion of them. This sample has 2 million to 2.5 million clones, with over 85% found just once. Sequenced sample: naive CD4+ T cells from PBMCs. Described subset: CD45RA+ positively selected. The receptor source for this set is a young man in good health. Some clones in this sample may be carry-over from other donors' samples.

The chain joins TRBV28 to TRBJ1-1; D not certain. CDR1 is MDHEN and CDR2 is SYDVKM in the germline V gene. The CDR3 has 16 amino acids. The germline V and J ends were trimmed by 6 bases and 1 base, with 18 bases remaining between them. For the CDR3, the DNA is TGTGCCAGCAGCGCGCACGGGGAGAGGCGGAACACTGAAGCTTTCTTT. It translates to CASSAHGERRNTEAFF.

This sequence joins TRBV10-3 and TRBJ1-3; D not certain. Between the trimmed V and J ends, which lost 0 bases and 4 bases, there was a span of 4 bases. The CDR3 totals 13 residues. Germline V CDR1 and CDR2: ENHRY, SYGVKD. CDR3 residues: CAISESEGNTIYF. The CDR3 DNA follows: TGTGCCATCAGTGAGTCCGAGGGAAACACCATATATTTT.

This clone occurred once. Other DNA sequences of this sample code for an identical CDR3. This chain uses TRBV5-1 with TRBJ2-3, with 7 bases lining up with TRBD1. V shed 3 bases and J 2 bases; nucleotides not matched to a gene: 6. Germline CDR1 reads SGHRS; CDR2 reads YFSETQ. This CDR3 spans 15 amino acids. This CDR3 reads CASSSRTGSTDTQYF. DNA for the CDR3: TGCGCCAGCAGCTCTCGGACAGGCTCCACAGATACGCAGTATTTT. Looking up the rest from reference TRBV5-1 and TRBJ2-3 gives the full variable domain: KAGVTQTPRYLIKTRGQQVTLSCSPISGHRSVSWYQQTPGQGLQFLFEYFSETQRNKGNFPGRFSGRQFSNSRSEMNVSTLELGDSALYLCASSSRTGSTDTQYFGPGTRLTVL.

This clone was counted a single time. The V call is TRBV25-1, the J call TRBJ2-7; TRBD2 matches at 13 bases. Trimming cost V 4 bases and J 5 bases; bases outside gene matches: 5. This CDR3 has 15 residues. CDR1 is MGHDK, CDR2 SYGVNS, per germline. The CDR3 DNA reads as TGTGCCAGCAGTGGTACTAGCGGGAGGGGGCACGAGCAGTACTTC. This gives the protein CASSGTSGRGHEQYF.

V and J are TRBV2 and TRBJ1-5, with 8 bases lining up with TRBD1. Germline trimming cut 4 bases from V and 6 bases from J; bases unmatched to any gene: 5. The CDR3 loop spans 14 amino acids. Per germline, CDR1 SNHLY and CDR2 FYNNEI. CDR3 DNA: TGTGCCAGCAGTGGAGCAGGGGGCGGTCAGCCCCAGCATTTT. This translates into CASSGAGGGQPQHF.

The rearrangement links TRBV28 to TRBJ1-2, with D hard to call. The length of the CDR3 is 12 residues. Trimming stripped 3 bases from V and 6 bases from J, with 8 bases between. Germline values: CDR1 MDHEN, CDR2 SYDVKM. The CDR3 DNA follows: TGTGCCAGCAGTTTGTCCCCCCATGGCTACACCTTC. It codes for CASSLSPHGYTF.

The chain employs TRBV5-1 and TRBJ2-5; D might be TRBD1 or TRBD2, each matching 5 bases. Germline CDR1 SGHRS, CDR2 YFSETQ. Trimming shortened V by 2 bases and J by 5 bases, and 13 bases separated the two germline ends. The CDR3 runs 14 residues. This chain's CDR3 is CASSFARGAETQYF. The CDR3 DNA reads TGCGCCAGCAGCTTTGCGAGGGGCGCGGAGACCCAGTACTTC.

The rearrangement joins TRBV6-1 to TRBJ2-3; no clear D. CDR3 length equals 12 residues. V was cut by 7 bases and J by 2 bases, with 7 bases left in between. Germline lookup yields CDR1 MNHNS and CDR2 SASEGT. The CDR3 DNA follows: TGTGCCAGCATGGCAGCCACAGATACGCAGTATTTT. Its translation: CASMAATDTQYF.

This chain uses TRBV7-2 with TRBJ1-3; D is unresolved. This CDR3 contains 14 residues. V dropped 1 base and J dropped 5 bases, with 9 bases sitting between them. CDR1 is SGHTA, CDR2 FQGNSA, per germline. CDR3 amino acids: CASSLVGKRNTIYF. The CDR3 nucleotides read TGTGCCAGCAGCTTAGTCGGCAAAAGAAACACCATATATTTT.

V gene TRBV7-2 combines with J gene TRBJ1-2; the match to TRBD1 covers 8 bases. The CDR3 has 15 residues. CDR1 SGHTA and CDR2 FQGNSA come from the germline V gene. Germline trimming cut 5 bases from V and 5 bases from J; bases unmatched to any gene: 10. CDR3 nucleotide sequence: TGTGCCAGCAGCGCAAATACAGGGGGAGCTTATGGCTACACCTTC. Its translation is CASSANTGGAYGYTF.

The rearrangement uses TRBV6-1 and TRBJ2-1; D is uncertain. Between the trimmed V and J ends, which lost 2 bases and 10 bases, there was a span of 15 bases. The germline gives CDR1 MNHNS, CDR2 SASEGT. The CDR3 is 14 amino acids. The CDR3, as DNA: TGTGCCAGCAGTGAAACCGGACGGAAGAGAGAGCAGTTCTTC. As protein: CASSETGRKREQFF.

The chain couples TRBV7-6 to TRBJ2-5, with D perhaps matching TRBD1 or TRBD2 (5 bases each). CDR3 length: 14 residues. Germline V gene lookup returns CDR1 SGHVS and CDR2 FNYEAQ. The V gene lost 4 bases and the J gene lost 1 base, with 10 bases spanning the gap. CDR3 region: CASSSTGTQETQYF. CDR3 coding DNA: TGTGCCAGCAGCTCGACCGGGACCCAAGAGACCCAGTACTTC.

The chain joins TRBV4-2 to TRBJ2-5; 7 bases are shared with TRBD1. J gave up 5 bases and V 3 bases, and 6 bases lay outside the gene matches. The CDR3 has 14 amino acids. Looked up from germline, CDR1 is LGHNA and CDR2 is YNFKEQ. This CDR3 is CASSQDLRGETQYF. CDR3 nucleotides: TGTGCCAGCAGCCAGGACCTCAGGGGGGAGACCCAGTACTTC.

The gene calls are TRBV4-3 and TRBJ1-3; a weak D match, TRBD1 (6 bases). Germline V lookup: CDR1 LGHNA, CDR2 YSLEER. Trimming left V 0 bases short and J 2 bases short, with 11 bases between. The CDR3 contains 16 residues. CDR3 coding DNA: TGCGCCAGCAGCCAAGATTCACAGGGACCTGGAAACACCATATATTTT. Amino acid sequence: CASSQDSQGPGNTIYF.

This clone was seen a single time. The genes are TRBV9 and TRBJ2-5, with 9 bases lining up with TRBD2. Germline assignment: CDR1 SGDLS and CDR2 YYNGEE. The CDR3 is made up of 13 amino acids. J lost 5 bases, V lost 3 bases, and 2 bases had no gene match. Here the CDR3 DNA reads TGTGCCAGCAGCGAAAGCGGGAGGGAGACCCAGTACTTC. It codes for CASSESGRETQYF.

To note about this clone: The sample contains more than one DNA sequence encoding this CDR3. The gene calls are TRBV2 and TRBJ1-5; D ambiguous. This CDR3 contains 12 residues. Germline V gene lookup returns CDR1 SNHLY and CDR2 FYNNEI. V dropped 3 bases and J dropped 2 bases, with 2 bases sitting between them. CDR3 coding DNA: TGTGCCAGCAGTGACCGCAATCAGCCCCAGCATTTT. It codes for CASSDRNQPQHF.

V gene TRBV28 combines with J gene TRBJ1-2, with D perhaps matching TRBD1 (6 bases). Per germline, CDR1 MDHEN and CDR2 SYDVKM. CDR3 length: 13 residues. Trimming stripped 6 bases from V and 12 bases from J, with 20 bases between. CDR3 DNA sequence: TGTGCCAGCAGCGTTCGGTTGATACAGGGAAACACCTTC. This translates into CASSVRLIQGNTF.

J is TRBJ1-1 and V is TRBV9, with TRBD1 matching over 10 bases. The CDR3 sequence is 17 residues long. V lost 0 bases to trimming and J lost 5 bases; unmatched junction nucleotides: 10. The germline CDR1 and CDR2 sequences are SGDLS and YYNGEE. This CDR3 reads CASSVEGDRGQWTEAFF. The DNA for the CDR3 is TGTGCCAGCAGCGTAGAAGGGGACAGGGGACAGTGGACTGAAGCTTTCTTT.

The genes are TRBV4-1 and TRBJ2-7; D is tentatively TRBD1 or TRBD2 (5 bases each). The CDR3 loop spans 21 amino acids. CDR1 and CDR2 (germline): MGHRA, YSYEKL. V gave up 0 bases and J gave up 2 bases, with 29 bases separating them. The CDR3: CASSQDTRGVKGSQGTYEQYF. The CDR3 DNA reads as TGCGCCAGCAGCCAAGATACACGTGGAGTAAAGGGGAGTCAGGGAACCTACGAGCAGTACTTC.

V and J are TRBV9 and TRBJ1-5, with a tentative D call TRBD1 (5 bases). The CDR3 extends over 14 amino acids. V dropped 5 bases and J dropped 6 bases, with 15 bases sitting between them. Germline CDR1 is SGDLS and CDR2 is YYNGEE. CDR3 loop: CASSPDGRGQPQHF. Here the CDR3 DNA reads TGTGCCAGCAGTCCTGACGGAAGGGGTCAGCCCCAGCATTTT. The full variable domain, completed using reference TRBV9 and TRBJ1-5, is DSGVTQTPKHLITATGQRVTLRCSPRSGDLSVYWYQQSLDQGLQFLIQYYNGEERAKGNILERFSAQQFPDLHSELNLSSLELGDSALYFCASSPDGRGQPQHFGDGTRLSIL.

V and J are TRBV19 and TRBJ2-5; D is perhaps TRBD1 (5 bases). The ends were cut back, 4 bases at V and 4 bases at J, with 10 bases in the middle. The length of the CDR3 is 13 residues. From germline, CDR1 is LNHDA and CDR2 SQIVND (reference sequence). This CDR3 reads CASSTRGRETQYF. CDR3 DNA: TGTGCCAGTAGTACAAGGGGAAGAGAGACCCAGTACTTC. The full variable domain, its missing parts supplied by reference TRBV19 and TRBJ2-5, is DGGITQSPKYLFRKEGQNVTLSCEQNLNHDAMYWYRQDPGQGLRLIYYSQIVNDFQKGDIAEGYSVSREKKESFPLTVTSAQKNPTAFYLCASSTRGRETQYFGPGTRLLVL.

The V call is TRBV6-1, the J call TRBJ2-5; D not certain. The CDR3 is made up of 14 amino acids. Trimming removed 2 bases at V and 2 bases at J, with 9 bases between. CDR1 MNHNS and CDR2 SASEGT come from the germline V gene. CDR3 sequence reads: CASSEFGRQETQYF. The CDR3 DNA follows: TGTGCCAGCAGTGAATTTGGCAGACAAGAGACCCAGTACTTC.

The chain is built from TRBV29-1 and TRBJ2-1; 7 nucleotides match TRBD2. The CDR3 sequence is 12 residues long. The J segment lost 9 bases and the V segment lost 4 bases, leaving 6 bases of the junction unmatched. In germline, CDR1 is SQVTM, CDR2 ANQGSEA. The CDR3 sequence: CSVVGLAVEQFF. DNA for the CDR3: TGCAGCGTTGTTGGCCTAGCGGTTGAGCAGTTCTTC.